These 26 T cell receptor beta chains share one sample of origin, sequenced in a study of blood T cell repertoires in COVID-19. Here immunoSEQ multiplex PCR was the method, and the copy in TCRdb shows in-frame clones only, minus some. The sample gives approximately 480,000 clones, approximately 86% of which show up once; 0.7% is in the top ten. Sequenced material: PBMCs or T cells enriched from blood (not recorded which). These receptors were collected from a young woman who had recovered from COVID-19.

CDR3 in amino acids: CASGPIRYGYGYTF. The CDR3 bases are TGTGCTAGTGGTCCAATACGTTACGGCTATGGCTACACCTTC. The rearrangement uses TRBV12-5 and TRBJ1-2; D not resolved. V lost 5 bases and J lost 4, with 14 bases in between. The CDR3 consists of 14 residues. Germline V gives CDR1 LGHNT, CDR2 FRNRAP.

This chain connects TRBV10-2 to TRBJ2-5; 7 positions match TRBD2. Germline-derived CDR1 and CDR2 are WSHSY and SAAADI. J was trimmed by 0 bases and V by 6 bases; bases with no gene match: 13. The CDR3 runs 17 residues. CDR3 nucleotides: TGCGCCAGCAGCGGGCCTCGGCGGGGGATGTACCAAGAGACCCAGTACTTC. Translated: CASSGPRRGMYQETQYF.

The chain combines TRBV4-1 with TRBJ1-5, with 8 positions matching TRBD1. CDR1 and CDR2 (germline): MGHRA, YSYEKL. Trimming cost V 0 bases and J 4 bases; bases outside gene matches: 8. There are 17 residues in the CDR3. The CDR3 nucleotides read TGCGCCAGCAGCCAAGACTTGGCAGGGGGCACTAATCAGCCCCAGCATTTT. Translation: CASSQDLAGGTNQPQHF.

Only one count was recorded for this clone. The chain is built from TRBV19 and TRBJ1-4; perhaps TRBD1 as D (6 bases). The CDR3 length is 14 residues. Germline CDR1 is LNHDA and CDR2 is SQIVND (reference sequence). Trimming pared 3 bases from V and 8 bases from J, leaving 13 bases between. Here the CDR3 reads CASSIRDTHEKLFF. CDR3 sequence (DNA): TGTGCCAGTAGTATTAGGGACACTCACGAAAAACTGTTTTTT.

The chain joins TRBV6-5 to TRBJ2-4; no clear D. Germline V gene lookup returns CDR1 MNHEY and CDR2 SVGAGI. The germline V and J ends were trimmed by 6 bases and 1 base, with 10 bases remaining between them. CDR3 length equals 14 residues. The CDR3 DNA follows: TGTGCCAGCAGCCCCCTCGGGGCCAAAAACATTCAGTACTTC. Protein: CASSPLGAKNIQYF.

The chain is built from TRBV5-6 and TRBJ2-7, with 9 bases fitting TRBD1. J gave up 4 bases and V 5 bases, and 7 bases lay outside the gene matches. The CDR3 contains 14 residues. CDR1 and CDR2 (germline): SGHDT, YYEEEE. The CDR3 reads CASSWDREIYEQYF. The DNA for the CDR3 is TGTGCCAGCAGTTGGGACAGGGAAATTTACGAGCAGTACTTC. The full variable domain, with the rest looked up from reference TRBV5-6 and TRBJ2-7, is DAGVTQSPTHLIKTRGQQVTLRCSPKSGHDTVSWYQQALGQGPQFIFQYYEEEERQRGNFPDRFSGHQFPNYSSELNVNALLLGDSALYLCASSWDREIYEQYFGPGTRLTVT.

This clone was recorded once. The chain recombines TRBV28 with TRBJ2-3, with a tentative D call TRBD1 (6 bases). CDR1 and CDR2 (germline): MDHEN, SYDVKM. This CDR3 has 13 residues. Trimming took 10 bases from V and 4 from J, leaving 15 bases between them. CDR3 region: CATRDNNPDTQYF. In nucleotides, the CDR3 is TGTGCCACCCGGGACAACAACCCAGATACGCAGTATTTT.

The sample holds a few counts of this clone. This chain connects TRBV6-5 to TRBJ1-1; D is possibly TRBD1 (5 bases). Trimming removed 2 bases from V and 7 bases from J, with 11 bases in between. This CDR3 has 13 residues. Germline loops: CDR1 MNHEY, CDR2 SVGAGI. As DNA, the CDR3 is TGTGCCAGCAGTTACCCAGCGGGGGGTGAAGCTTTCTTT. It translates to CASSYPAGGEAFF.

The chain couples TRBV12-3 or TRBV12-4 to TRBJ1-1; D is ambiguous. V gave up 5 bases and J gave up 1 base, with 5 bases separating them. The CDR3 runs 12 residues. The CDR3 is CASSGQNTEAFF. The CDR3 nucleotides are TGTGCCAGCAGTGGCCAGAACACTGAAGCTTTCTTT.

This clone was observed a single time. The sample carries other DNA sequences with the same CDR3. The CDR3 loop is CASQRGAGAGEQYF. DNA for the CDR3: TGTGCCAGCCAAAGGGGAGCGGGGGCGGGGGAGCAGTACTTC. The chain is built from TRBV7-9 and TRBJ2-7; 8 positions match TRBD2. Unmatched junction bases numbered 13, after V lost 8 bases and J lost 7 bases. Germline-derived CDR1 and CDR2 are SEHNR and FQNEAQ (reference sequence). The CDR3 consists of 14 residues. Full variable domain (missing parts from reference TRBV7-9 and TRBJ2-7): DTGVSQNPRHKITKRGQNVTFRCDPISEHNRLYWYRQTLGQGPEFLTYFQNEAQLEKSRLLSDRFSAERPKGSFSTLEIQRTEQGDSAMYLCASQRGAGAGEQYFGPGTRLTVT.

The V call is TRBV30, the J call TRBJ2-5; the D gene is possibly TRBD1 (5 bases). This CDR3 spans 16 amino acids. V lost 2 bases and J 4 bases, leaving 20 bases between the germline ends. Germline CDR1 reads GTSNPN; CDR2 reads SVGIG (reference sequence). The CDR3 nucleotides are TGTGCCTGGAGTATAAAAGGGGCAAATCTCATAGAGACCCAGTACTTC. It specifies CAWSIKGANLIETQYF. Full variable domain (missing parts from reference TRBV30 and TRBJ2-5): SQTIHQWPATLVQPVGSPLSLECTVEGTSNPNLYWYRQAAGRGLQLLFYSVGIGQISSEVPQNLSASRPQDRQFILSSKKLLLSDSGFYLCAWSIKGANLIETQYFGPGTRLLVL.

This clone was counted between two and nine times. The CDR3 region has the DNA TGTGCCAGCCGTACTAGCGGGGGCCCCTACAATGAGCAGTTCTTC. Protein sequence: CASRTSGGPYNEQFF. The genes are TRBV27 and TRBJ2-1; 11 bases fit TRBD2. V lost 8 bases, J lost 2 bases, and 5 bases stayed unmatched. CDR1 is MNHEY and CDR2 is SMNVEV in the germline V gene (reference sequence). CDR3 size: 15 residues.

This clone was counted once. The chain has TRBV19 and TRBJ1-2, with D maybe TRBD1 (5 bases). The CDR3 totals 13 residues. CDR1 and CDR2 from the germline V gene are LNHDA and SQIVND (reference sequence). Trimming took 0 bases from V and 4 from J, leaving 6 bases between them. The CDR3 loop is CASSIDQGYGYTF. CDR3 DNA sequence: TGTGCCAGTAGTATAGATCAGGGCTATGGCTACACCTTC.

In nucleotides, the CDR3 is TGTGCCAGCAGTTCCCCCGGGACAGGGGGGGTCTCTGGGGCCAACGTCCTGACTTTC. Translated, it gives CASSSPGTGGVSGANVLTF. The V and J genes are TRBV28 and TRBJ2-6; 11 nucleotides match TRBD1. After removal of 4 bases from V and 0 bases from J, the junction contained 8 bases not matched to a gene. Looked up from germline, CDR1 is MDHEN and CDR2 is SYDVKM. The CDR3 totals 19 residues.

The genes are TRBV19 and TRBJ1-1; 7 bases agree with TRBD1. The CDR3 is 16 amino acids. Unmatched junction bases numbered 5, after V lost 1 base and J lost 0 bases. Germline V lookup: CDR1 LNHDA, CDR2 SQIVND (reference sequence). As DNA, the CDR3 is TGTGCCAGTAGTATAGCGACAGGGAAGGTGAACACTGAAGCTTTCTTT. It codes for CASSIATGKVNTEAFF. The full variable domain, completed using reference TRBV19 and TRBJ1-1, is DGGITQSPKYLFRKEGQNVTLSCEQNLNHDAMYWYRQDPGQGLRLIYYSQIVNDFQKGDIAEGYSVSREKKESFPLTVTSAQKNPTAFYLCASSIATGKVNTEAFFGQGTRLTVV.

The V and J genes are TRBV28 and TRBJ1-4; TRBD1 aligns across 10 bases. CDR1 MDHEN and CDR2 SYDVKM come from the germline V gene. The CDR3 has 17 residues. The V gene end was trimmed by 3 bases and the J gene end by 5 bases; junction bases not matched to a gene: 9. The chain's CDR3 is CASSFESPGQGNEKLFF. CDR3 coding DNA: TGTGCCAGCAGTTTTGAATCACCGGGACAGGGGAATGAAAAACTGTTTTTT.

The chain employs TRBV19 and TRBJ1-2, with 7 nucleotides matching TRBD1. V shed 5 bases, J shed 0 bases, and the junction held 3 bases outside the gene matches. Germline V lookup: CDR1 LNHDA, CDR2 SQIVND (reference sequence). The CDR3 has 14 amino acids. This CDR3 reads CASSLQGTNYGYTF. The CDR3 nucleotides read TGTGCCAGTAGTCTACAGGGGACTAACTATGGCTACACCTTC.

The chain carries TRBV7-2 and TRBJ2-5; TRBD2 is a possible D gene (6 bases). From germline, CDR1 is SGHTA and CDR2 FQGNSA. The V gene lost 1 base and the J gene lost 10 bases, with 22 bases spanning the gap. CDR3 length: 16 residues. In DNA, the CDR3 is TGTGCCAGCAGCTTAGTTCCCCCTCGTGTAGGAGGGGACCAGTACTTC. Translation: CASSLVPPRVGGDQYF. Looking up the rest from reference TRBV7-2 and TRBJ2-5 gives the full variable domain: GAGVSQSPSNKVTEKGKDVELRCDPISGHTALYWYRQSLGQGLEFLIYFQGNSAPDKSGLPSDRFSAERTGGSVSTLTIQRTQQEDSAVYLCASSLVPPRVGGDQYFGPGTRLLVL.

V and J are TRBV6-1 and TRBJ2-5; 7 nucleotides match TRBD2. V dropped 2 bases and J dropped 0; count of bases not matched to a gene: 9. Germline V gene sequence: CDR1 MNHNS, CDR2 SASEGT. The length of the CDR3 is 17 residues. CDR3 DNA: TGTGCCAGCAGTGAATATTTCGGCGGGAGTTACCAAGAGACCCAGTACTTC. This gives the protein CASSEYFGGSYQETQYF.

This clone appeared once. The gene calls are TRBV27 and TRBJ1-5; D is ambiguous. This CDR3 comprises 13 residues. CDR1 MNHEY and CDR2 SMNVEV come from the germline V gene (reference sequence). V was cut by 3 bases and J by 4 bases, with 7 bases left in between. CDR3 amino acids: CASSFTSNQPQHF. The CDR3 bases are TGTGCCAGCAGTTTTACATCTAATCAGCCCCAGCATTTT.

The chain joins TRBV28 to TRBJ2-3, with TRBD2 identical over 12 bases. Germline loops: CDR1 MDHEN, CDR2 SYDVKM. The CDR3 is 19 amino acids. V lost 2 bases, J lost 1 base, and 10 bases stayed unmatched. Here the CDR3 DNA reads TGTGCCAGCAGTTTAAGTCCGACTAGCGGGGGCCTAGGCACAGATACGCAGTATTTT. This translates into CASSLSPTSGGLGTDTQYF.

The chain has TRBV5-5 and TRBJ2-1; 9 bases line up with TRBD2. This CDR3 has 15 amino acids. Germline values: CDR1 SGHKS, CDR2 YYEKEE (reference sequence). V dropped 0 bases and J dropped 3; count of bases not matched to a gene: 1. CDR3 amino acids: CASSLAAGGYNEQFF. In DNA form, the CDR3 reads TGTGCCAGCAGCTTGGCAGCGGGGGGCTACAATGAGCAGTTCTTC.

The V and J genes are TRBV5-1 and TRBJ2-7; TRBD2 matches 9 bases. The CDR3 sequence is 18 residues long. The V and J ends lost 4 bases and 2 bases, in that order; junction bases with no gene match: 16. CDR1 is SGHRS and CDR2 is YFSETQ in the germline V gene. CDR3 loop: CASSPLTSGGSGAYEQYF. CDR3 in DNA: TGCGCCAGCAGCCCCCTGACGAGCGGGGGGTCCGGGGCCTACGAGCAGTACTTC. The whole variable domain, filled in from reference TRBV5-1 and TRBJ2-7, reads KAGVTQTPRYLIKTRGQQVTLSCSPISGHRSVSWYQQTPGQGLQFLFEYFSETQRNKGNFPGRFSGRQFSNSRSEMNVSTLELGDSALYLCASSPLTSGGSGAYEQYFGPGTRLTVT.

Comment on this clone: This same CDR3 is encoded by further DNA sequences in the sample. The chain combines TRBV6-5 with TRBJ1-1; possibly TRBD1 for D (5 bases). CDR3 length: 13 residues. The V and J ends lost 4 bases and 1 base respectively, with 7 bases between them. The germline gives CDR1 MNHEY, CDR2 SVGAGI. This chain's CDR3 is CASSLQENTEAFF. In nucleotides, the CDR3 is TGTGCCAGCAGTTTACAGGAGAACACTGAAGCTTTCTTT.

This clone appeared a single time. This chain joins TRBV19 and TRBJ1-4; TRBD1 aligns across 10 bases. Trimming cost V 7 bases and J 8 bases; bases outside gene matches: 13. The CDR3 covers 16 residues. The germline CDR1 and CDR2 sequences are LNHDA and SQIVND (reference sequence). The CDR3 DNA is TGTGCCAGTATGGGGGACAGGGGTCCGAGCGGGGAAAAACTGTTTTTT. Translated: CASMGDRGPSGEKLFF.

The chain recombines TRBV7-8 with TRBJ2-7, with 7 bases identical to TRBD1. Germline assignment: CDR1 SGHVS and CDR2 FQNEAQ. V lost 5 bases to trimming and J lost 3 bases; unmatched junction nucleotides: 10. The CDR3 length is 15 residues. CDR3 bases: TGTGCCAGCAGCCCCTATGGCGACAGGGACTACGAGCAGTACTTC. It codes for CASSPYGDRDYEQYF.